This T cell receptor (beta chain) was documented in a study of lung T cells in sarcoidosis with Löfgren's syndrome. Study summary: CD4+ T cells build up in sarcoidosis bronchoalveolar lavage fluid. Whole-study findings and limits: In alpha-beta pairs, TRAV12-1 favored TRBV2, and their CDR3s were homologous. The most expanded V genes in Löfgren's patients were reportedly TRAV12-1 and TRBV2. Sarcoidosis antigen recognition was only suggested, antigen unidentified.

Ten or more counts support this clonotype. Its antigen is not identified. The V gene end was trimmed by 0 bases and the J gene end by 4 bases; junction bases not matched to a gene: 3. Germline lookup yields CDR1 SEHNR and CDR2 FQNEAQ (reference sequence). The CDR3 has 15 amino acids. TCRdb itself ran the reads through MiXCR, one entry per CDR3 protein. The top ten clones hold approximately 2.1% of a sample with 60,000 to 70,000 distinct CDR3 sequences, 21% of them seen once. The sequenced material came from CD4+ T cells from PBMCs. The receptor was derived from a human donor with sarcoidosis (Löfgren's syndrome or another form), or a control subject (not recorded which). The J gene is TRBJ2-1, the V gene TRBV7-9; 7 bases are a match to TRBD2. CDR3 in DNA: TGTGCCAGCAGCTTAGCGGCTAGCGGATACAATGAGCAGTTCTTC. Translating gives CASSLAASGYNEQFF.